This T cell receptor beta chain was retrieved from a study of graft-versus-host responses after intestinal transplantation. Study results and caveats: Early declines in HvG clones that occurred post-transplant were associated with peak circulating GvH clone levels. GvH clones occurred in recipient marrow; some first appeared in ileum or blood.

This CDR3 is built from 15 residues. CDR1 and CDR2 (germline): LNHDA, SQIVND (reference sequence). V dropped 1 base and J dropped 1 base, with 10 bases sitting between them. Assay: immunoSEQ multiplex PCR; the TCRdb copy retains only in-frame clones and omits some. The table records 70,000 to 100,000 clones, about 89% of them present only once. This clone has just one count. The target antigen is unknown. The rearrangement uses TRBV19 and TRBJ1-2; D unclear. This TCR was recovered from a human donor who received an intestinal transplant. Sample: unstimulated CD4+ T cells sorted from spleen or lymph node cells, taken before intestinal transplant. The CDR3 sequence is CASSIVFLSNYGYTF. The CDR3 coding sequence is TGTGCCAGTAGTATAGTATTCTTGAGTAACTATGGCTACACCTTC.